The T cell receptor (beta chain) under discussion was sequenced for a study of blood T cell repertoires in COVID-19. The wider study: The samples span acute and convalescent COVID-19 from the United States, Italy and Spain.

Germline V lookup: CDR1 LNHDA, CDR2 SQIVND (reference sequence). The CDR3 sequence is 13 residues long. The V and J ends lost 6 bases and 6 bases respectively, with 14 bases between them. Profiled with immunoSEQ multiplex PCR; TCRdb holds only in-frame clones, not every one. The table has approximately 210,000 clones, 70% to 85% seen once; the top ten hold approximately 15%. Recovered participants had two consecutive negative NP/OP PCR tests, healthcare professional clearance, or symptom resolution. Specimen: PBMCs or T cells enriched from blood (not recorded which). The TCR originated in a man aged 40-55 years who had recovered from COVID-19. This sequence joins TRBV19 and TRBJ1-2, with D maybe TRBD1 (5 bases). The CDR3 sequence is CASRAGRWNGYTF. The CDR3 coding sequence is TGTGCCAGTAGGGCAGGGAGGTGGAATGGCTACACCTTC.